This TCR beta chain was documented in a study of blood T cells in healthy people across ages. The CDR3 is made up of 16 amino acids. CDR1 is LNHNV, CDR2 YYDKDF, per germline (reference sequence). V was pared by 5 bases and J by 4 bases, with 20 bases between. Findings of the study overall: The recorded TCR beta diversity per million T cells decreased in a roughly linear manner with age. Naive T cell percentage showed a strong correlation with TCR beta diversity.

With a J-beta primer mix and a sample-barcoded 5' primer, a second PCR ran about 7 to 12 cycles. A template-switch adaptor that had 12 random nucleotides put a tag on each cDNA molecule. Per-sample output comprised a minimum of 2.5 million paired-end reads containing CDR3. Each CDR3 protein gets one entry after TCRdb re-called the 5' RACE reads with MiXCR. Among hundreds of thousands of distinct CDR3 sequences listed, around three fifths were seen once. On this clonotype: Its antigen is currently unknown.

The J gene is TRBJ2-5, the V gene TRBV15; D might be TRBD2 (6 bases). The sequenced material came from blood. The TCR comes from a man aged 40-49 years in good health. The CDR3 region is CATSPIDRGEGETQYF. CDR3 nucleotide sequence: TGTGCCACCAGCCCAATCGACCGCGGGGAAGGAGAGACCCAGTACTTC. Together with reference TRBV15 and TRBJ2-5, the CDR3 gives the full variable domain: DAMVIQNPRYQVTQFGKPVTLSCSQTLNHNVMYWYQQKSSQAPKLLFHYYDKDFNNEADTPDNFQSRRPNTSFCFLDIRSPGLGDTAMYLCATSPIDRGEGETQYFGPGTRLLVL.